This TCR beta chain comes out of a study of T cell responses to AZD1222 COVID-19 vaccine. Broader study findings: Dominant CD4 TCR responses targeted spike regions 160-218 and 743-854. Repertoire collection took place solely once the T cell response had peaked.

Profiled with immunoSEQ multiplex PCR; TCRdb holds only in-frame clones, not every one. The repertoire consists of about 66,000 clones, with 65% to 80% occurring once and the leading ten covering about 3.7%. A single count supports this clone. Its antigen is not known. The study pooled second doses at about 4 or about 12 weeks. This specimen consisted of peripheral blood, obtained 28 days after the second AZD1222 dose. This TCR came from an adult who received the AZD1222 COVID-19 vaccine.

In nucleotides, the CDR3 is TGTGCCACCAGTGCCGGGGACAGGGGAGGAGATACGCAGTATTTT. Translation gives CATSAGDRGGDTQYF. The chain links TRBV24-1 to TRBJ2-3; 10 positions match TRBD1. This CDR3 comprises 15 residues. Germline V gives CDR1 KGHDR, CDR2 SFDVKD. V lost 5 bases to trimming and J lost 5 bases; unmatched junction nucleotides: 6.